These 12 T cell receptor beta chains originate from one sample sequenced in a study of T cell changes during pregnancy in multiple sclerosis. Method: immunoSEQ multiplex PCR; TCRdb's copy keeps in-frame clones and lacks some. The data show about 42,000 clones, with roughly 87% seen just once and over 0.85% held by the top ten. Sequencing used CD4+ T cells from peripheral blood mononuclear cells, obtained after pregnancy. The receptors here all came from a female donor with multiple sclerosis, enrolled in a pregnancy study.

The chain links TRBV7-9 to TRBJ1-6; no clear D gene. V lost 5 bases and J 8 bases, leaving 16 bases between the germline ends. Germline V gene data show CDR1 as SEHNR and CDR2 as FQNEAQ (reference sequence). The CDR3 loop spans 15 amino acids. The CDR3: CASSPRWRADSPLHF. The CDR3 DNA follows: TGTGCCAGCAGCCCACGGTGGAGAGCGGATTCACCCCTCCACTTT.

The V and J genes are TRBV5-1 and TRBJ1-3; 9 nucleotides line up with TRBD1. With 5 bases clipped from V and 3 bases from J, the junction kept 12 bases outside the gene matches. The CDR3 has 17 residues. Looked up from germline, CDR1 is SGHRS and CDR2 is YFSETQ. In DNA form, the CDR3 reads TGCGCCAGCAGTCGAGCCGTCGGACAGGGGAGTGGAAACACCATATATTTT. As protein: CASSRAVGQGSGNTIYF.

J is TRBJ2-3 and V is TRBV10-3; D may be TRBD2 (6 bases). Germline V gene sequence: CDR1 ENHRY, CDR2 SYGVKD. V lost 0 bases and J 0 bases, leaving 7 bases between the germline ends. This CDR3 has 15 residues. CDR3 nucleotide sequence: TGTGCCATCAGTGAGTCCCTAGCGAGCACAGATACGCAGTATTTT. It codes for CAISESLASTDTQYF.

The chain carries TRBV4-1 and TRBJ1-6; TRBD1 might be the D (5 bases). This CDR3 has 16 residues. Trimming shortened V by 4 bases and J by 8 bases, and 18 bases separated the two germline ends. Germline CDR1 and CDR2: MGHRA and YSYEKL. The CDR3 here is CASSRIPSGFDSPLHF. The CDR3 DNA sequence: TGCGCCAGCAGCCGAATTCCATCAGGGTTCGATTCACCCCTCCACTTT.

This chain links TRBV4-2 with TRBJ2-1; 10 positions match TRBD2. The junction had 9 bases not matched to a gene; V was cut back by 3 bases and J by 7 bases. Germline loops: CDR1 LGHNA, CDR2 YNFKEQ. This CDR3 has 16 residues. CDR3 in DNA: TGTGCCAGCAGCCAGCCGCTAGCGGGGGCTGATAATGAGCAGTTCTTC. Residues: CASSQPLAGADNEQFF.

The chain uses TRBV5-6 and TRBJ2-3, with D tentatively TRBD1 (6 bases). V dropped 2 bases and J dropped 1 base, with 11 bases sitting between them. CDR1 is SGHDT, CDR2 YYEEEE, per germline. CDR3 size: 15 residues. CDR3 DNA sequence: TGTGCCAGCAGCTTCAGGGGTATGGGCACAGATACGCAGTATTTT. Protein: CASSFRGMGTDTQYF.

The rearrangement joins TRBV15 to TRBJ1-2, with TRBD1 identical over 9 bases. Germline-derived CDR1 and CDR2 are LNHNV and YYDKDF (reference sequence). Trimming cost V 5 bases and J 6 bases; bases outside gene matches: 4. The CDR3 extends over 13 amino acids. CDR3 DNA sequence: TGTGCCACCAGCGGGGGACAGGGCGATGGCTACACCTTC. Its translation: CATSGGQGDGYTF.

With regard to this clone: Other DNA sequences in this specimen translate into the identical CDR3. The genes are TRBV19 and TRBJ1-1; no clear D gene. This CDR3 comprises 13 residues. V lost 7 bases to trimming and J lost 0 bases, with 9 bases between them. Germline CDR1 is LNHDA and CDR2 is SQIVND (reference sequence). CDR3 residues: CASKEQLNTEAFF. The CDR3 DNA reads TGTGCCAGTAAGGAGCAGCTGAACACTGAAGCTTTCTTT.

The V gene is TRBV5-5, the J gene TRBJ1-3; D possibly corresponds to TRBD1 (5 bases). CDR1 is SGHKS and CDR2 is YYEKEE in the germline V gene (reference sequence). This CDR3 contains 15 residues. V lost 0 bases and J lost 2, with 9 bases in between. In DNA, the CDR3 is TGTGCCAGCAGCTTGGCCTGGGGCGCTGGAAACACCATATATTTT. Residues: CASSLAWGAGNTIYF.

This chain links TRBV6-4 with TRBJ2-1; 9 bases map to TRBD2. V shed 4 bases, J shed 5 bases, and the junction held 12 bases outside the gene matches. The CDR3 runs to 17 residues. Germline assignment: CDR1 MRHNA and CDR2 SNTAGT. Here the CDR3 DNA reads TGTGCCAGCAGTGCTAGGAAACTAGCGGGCGAAAACAATGAGCAGTTCTTC. Translated, it gives CASSARKLAGENNEQFF.

The V call is TRBV29-1, the J call TRBJ1-2, with 7 bases aligning to TRBD1. The germline V gene has CDR1 SQVTM and CDR2 ANQGSEA. The J segment lost 3 bases and the V segment lost 5 bases, leaving 9 bases of the junction unmatched. This CDR3 region has 14 residues. The CDR3, as DNA: TGCAGCGTTACTATAGGCACAGGGGACTATGGCTACACCTTC. Its translation: CSVTIGTGDYGYTF.

The rearrangement joins TRBV30 to TRBJ2-3; unclear D gene. Trimming cost V 2 bases and J 4 bases, with 7 bases left between them. CDR3 length: 12 amino acids. Germline CDR1 GTSNPN, CDR2 SVGIG (reference sequence). The CDR3 region has the DNA TGTGCCTGGAGTCTGGGCGCAGATACGCAGTATTTT. Protein product: CAWSLGADTQYF.